These 32 T cell receptor beta chains share one sample of origin, sequenced in a study of T-cell memory formation after mild COVID-19. Each CDR3 protein gets one entry after TCRdb re-called the 5' RACE reads with MiXCR. The sample holds some 490,000 distinct CDR3 sequences; roughly 18% are singletons and the top ten take 9% to 15%. The sequencing input was PBMCs or a T cell subset sorted from them (not recorded which). The receptors stem from an adult woman who had mild COVID-19 (a few samples of this study predate the infection). Cell type and time point are not known.

This clonotype was detected a few times. The V gene is TRBV7-9, the J gene TRBJ1-2; TRBD1 aligns across 10 bases. This CDR3 spans 14 amino acids. With V trimmed by 6 bases and J by 6 bases, 7 bases remained unmatched. CDR1 is SEHNR and CDR2 is FQNEAQ in the germline V gene (reference sequence). The chain's CDR3 is CASRTGQGFDGYTF. The CDR3 DNA is TGTGCCAGCAGAACGGGACAGGGGTTTGATGGCTACACCTTC. Drawing the rest from reference TRBV7-9 and TRBJ1-2, the complete variable domain is DTGVSQNPRHKITKRGQNVTFRCDPISEHNRLYWYRQTLGQGPEFLTYFQNEAQLEKSRLLSDRFSAERPKGSFSTLEIQRTEQGDSAMYLCASRTGQGFDGYTFGSGTRLTVV.

V usage is TRBV12-3 or TRBV12-4 and J usage is TRBJ2-5; 8 bases match TRBD1. J was trimmed by 6 bases and V by 5 bases; bases with no gene match: 8. This CDR3 comprises 14 residues. CDR3 sequence reads: CASSHSGGRKTQYF. In DNA form, the CDR3 reads TGTGCCAGCAGTCATTCAGGGGGCCGGAAGACCCAGTACTTC.

The chain carries TRBV15 and TRBJ2-5; D call uncertain. Trimming cost V 0 bases and J 1 base, with 6 bases left between them. Germline V lookup: CDR1 LNHNV, CDR2 YYDKDF (reference sequence). The CDR3 spans 14 residues. The CDR3 loop reads CATSRDRAQETQYF. CDR3 DNA sequence: TGTGCCACCAGCAGAGACCGGGCCCAAGAGACCCAGTACTTC.

The rearrangement joins TRBV11-2 to TRBJ2-7, with 7 bases aligning to TRBD1. CDR3 length: 17 amino acids. V lost 0 bases and J lost 0; bases outside the gene matches: 8. Germline V gene data show CDR1 as SGHAT and CDR2 as FQNNGV. The CDR3 sequence: CASSLDPGGTVSYEQYF. CDR3 DNA: TGTGCCAGCAGCTTAGACCCAGGTGGGACAGTCTCCTACGAGCAGTACTTC.

Many counts were recorded for this clonotype. The rearrangement links TRBV12-3 or TRBV12-4 to TRBJ1-1; tentative D call: TRBD1 (6 bases). The V end was cut by 3 bases, the J end by 4 bases, with 9 bases between. This CDR3 has 13 amino acids. The CDR3 loop is CASSFGGLTEAFF. CDR3 nucleotide sequence: TGTGCCAGCAGTTTTGGGGGGCTCACTGAAGCTTTCTTT.

The chain couples TRBV9 to TRBJ2-5; TRBD2 might be the D (7 bases). V lost 0 bases, J lost 5 bases, and 26 bases lay in between. The CDR3 is made up of 19 amino acids. Germline CDR1 and CDR2: SGDLS and YYNGEE. Written as DNA, the CDR3 is TGTGCCAGCAGCGTAGAACTTTCCGCCGAAGGGGGGGCGAGGGAGACCCAGTACTTC. Amino acid sequence: CASSVELSAEGGARETQYF. The full variable domain, in which reference TRBV9 and TRBJ2-5 provide the parts outside the CDR3, is DSGVTQTPKHLITATGQRVTLRCSPRSGDLSVYWYQQSLDQGLQFLIQYYNGEERAKGNILERFSAQQFPDLHSELNLSSLELGDSALYFCASSVELSAEGGARETQYFGPGTRLLVL.

This clonotype has just a few counts. This chain uses TRBV13 with TRBJ2-3; 12 bases are a match to TRBD2. The CDR3 totals 20 residues. The V segment lost 5 bases and the J segment 2 bases; nucleotides outside the gene matches: 17. Germline CDR1 is PRHDT and CDR2 is FYEKMQ (reference sequence). DNA of the CDR3: TGTGCCAGCAGCCGAATCCCCTCCCTAGCGGGGGGGCAGGTCACAGATACGCAGTATTTT. Its translation: CASSRIPSLAGGQVTDTQYF. Full variable domain (remainder filled in from reference TRBV13 and TRBJ2-3): AAGVIQSPRHLIKEKRETATLKCYPIPRHDTVYWYQQGPGQDPQFLISFYEKMQSDKGSIPDRFSAQQFSDYHSELNMSSLELGDSALYFCASSRIPSLAGGQVTDTQYFGPGTRLTVL.

This clonotype was picked up a small number of times. Written as DNA, the CDR3 is TGTGCCAGCAGCTACGGGGTTTACAATGAGCAGTTCTTC. Translating it yields CASSYGVYNEQFF. V is TRBV7-2 and J is TRBJ2-1, with D possibly TRBD2 on 5 matching bases. Germline V CDR1 and CDR2: SGHTA, FQGNSA. Trimming pared 4 bases from V and 4 bases from J, leaving 8 bases between. CDR3 length: 13 residues.

The genes are TRBV6-1 and TRBJ1-2; 8 nucleotides match TRBD1. Trimming cost V 2 bases and J 2 bases; bases outside gene matches: 4. Germline CDR1 reads MNHNS; CDR2 reads SASEGT. The CDR3 runs to 15 residues. The CDR3 nucleotides are TGTGCCAGCAGTGAACGGACAGGGCCAAACTATGGCTACACCTTC. This gives the protein CASSERTGPNYGYTF.

The chain is built from TRBV3-1 and TRBJ1-4; D unresolved. The V gene lost 1 base and the J gene lost 4 bases, with 13 bases spanning the gap. CDR3 size: 16 residues. Germline loops: CDR1 LGHDT, CDR2 YNNKEL (reference sequence). CDR3 bases: TGTGCCAGCAGCCAAGTCGGTCCAGTACGTAATGAAAAACTGTTTTTT. Translation gives CASSQVGPVRNEKLFF.

The V and J genes are TRBV6-6 and TRBJ2-1; tentatively, D is TRBD1 (6 bases). This CDR3 has 15 residues. V was trimmed by 2 bases and J by 6 bases, leaving 14 bases between them. Per the germline V gene, CDR1 is MNHNY and CDR2 is SVGAGI (reference sequence). CDR3: CASSYEAGVGNEQFF. In nucleotides, the CDR3 is TGTGCCAGCAGTTACGAGGCAGGGGTGGGCAATGAGCAGTTCTTC.

This clonotype was counted a few times. This chain connects TRBV20-1 to TRBJ2-1; 8 bases are shared with TRBD2. In germline, CDR1 is DFQATT, CDR2 SNEGSKA (reference sequence). This CDR3 has 15 residues. J lost 4 bases, V lost 6 bases, and 11 bases had no gene match. The CDR3 spells CSAPPSGGVYNEQFF. The DNA of the CDR3 is TGCAGTGCCCCGCCCTCGGGGGGGGTGTACAATGAGCAGTTCTTC.

The chain couples TRBV4-1 to TRBJ2-5; the match to TRBD2 covers 10 bases. CDR1 and CDR2 (germline): MGHRA, YSYEKL. V was clipped by 4 bases and J by 2 bases; unmatched bases: 7. The CDR3 loop spans 16 amino acids. The CDR3 reads CASSRSSGGSQETQYF. In DNA form, the CDR3 reads TGCGCCAGCAGCCGTTCTAGCGGGGGATCGCAAGAGACCCAGTACTTC.

This clonotype showed up many times. V and J are TRBV5-5 and TRBJ2-1; no clear D. The germline V gene encodes CDR1 SGHKS and CDR2 YYEKEE (reference sequence). Trimming cost V 0 bases and J 4 bases, with 11 bases left between them. This CDR3 is 15 amino acids long. The CDR3 DNA sequence: TGTGCCAGCAGCTTGGCTGGCGGAATTTACAATGAGCAGTTCTTC. This codes for CASSLAGGIYNEQFF.

A few counts support this clonotype. This sequence joins TRBV30 and TRBJ1-2; D remains unclear. V lost 2 bases, J lost 6 bases, and 7 bases lay in between. The CDR3 extends over 11 amino acids. Germline CDR1 and CDR2: GTSNPN and SVGIG (reference sequence). The CDR3 sequence: CAWSLGNGYTF. The CDR3 DNA is TGTGCCTGGAGTCTTGGGAATGGCTACACCTTC.

The V and J genes are TRBV5-1 and TRBJ2-2, with TRBD1 as a possible D gene (6 bases). The CDR3 has 15 residues. Germline V gene data show CDR1 as SGHRS and CDR2 as YFSETQ. Trimming cost V 4 bases and J 4 bases, with 14 bases left between them. The chain's CDR3 is CASSLGHQLTGELFF. CDR3 sequence (DNA): TGCGCCAGCAGCCTGGGACACCAACTCACCGGGGAGCTGTTTTTT.

The chain employs TRBV14 and TRBJ2-3, with D unclear. The V end lost 1 base, the J end lost 4 bases, and 3 bases lay between the germline ends. The CDR3 loop spans 12 amino acids. Germline-derived CDR1 and CDR2 are SGHDN and FVKESK. The CDR3 is CASSQAADTQYF. The DNA for the CDR3 is TGTGCCAGCAGCCAAGCGGCAGATACGCAGTATTTT. The full variable domain, completed using reference TRBV14 and TRBJ2-3, is EAGVTQFPSHSVIEKGQTVTLRCDPISGHDNLYWYRRVMGKEIKFLLHFVKESKQDESGMPNNRFLAERTGGTYSTLKVQPAELEDSGVYFCASSQAADTQYFGPGTRLTVL.

This clonotype was seen a few times. The genes are TRBV5-1 and TRBJ1-1, with TRBD1 as a possible D gene (5 bases). Trimming left V 5 bases short and J 11 bases short, with 16 bases between. Germline assignment: CDR1 SGHRS and CDR2 YFSETQ. This CDR3 spans 12 amino acids. The CDR3 DNA reads as TGCGCCAGCAGACTCGGAGGGGCGAAGGCTTTCTTT. It yields the protein CASRLGGAKAFF.

This chain uses TRBV15 with TRBJ2-7; weak D call: TRBD1 (5 bases). Per the germline V gene, CDR1 is LNHNV and CDR2 is YYDKDF (reference sequence). The CDR3 contains 14 residues. Trimming left V 1 base short and J 4 bases short, with 11 bases between. The chain's CDR3 is CATSRVEQEYEQYF. The CDR3 DNA follows: TGTGCCACCAGCAGAGTAGAACAGGAGTACGAGCAGTACTTC.

The chain has TRBV5-1 and TRBJ1-1; 7 positions match TRBD1. CDR3 length: 17 amino acids. Germline V lookup: CDR1 SGHRS, CDR2 YFSETQ. The V and J ends lost 4 bases and 1 base, in that order; junction bases with no gene match: 13. The CDR3 sequence is CASSRFEQGPSNTEAFF. In DNA form, the CDR3 reads TGCGCCAGCAGCCGGTTTGAACAGGGGCCCTCGAACACTGAAGCTTTCTTT.

Only one count was recorded for this clonotype. The chain uses TRBV27 and TRBJ2-7; D possibly matches TRBD1 or TRBD2 (5 bases each). V was clipped by 7 bases and J by 4 bases, with 26 bases between them. The CDR3 sequence is 17 residues long. The germline V gene has CDR1 MNHEY and CDR2 SMNVEV (reference sequence). DNA of the CDR3: TGTGCCAGCATCCAAAGGGGACGGGATCGTGGATCATACGAGCAGTACTTC. Translation gives CASIQRGRDRGSYEQYF.

In its sample, this clonotype was seen once. One end of the junction fails to match germline, which may point to a read error. In DNA, the CDR3 is TGTGCCAGCAGCAACACACAGGGGGCGGCGAACACTGAGGCTTTCTTT. Amino acids: CASSNTQGAANTEAFF. J is TRBJ1-1 and V is TRBV7-9, with 9 bases aligning to TRBD1. The CDR3 contains 16 residues. CDR1 and CDR2 (germline): SEHNR, FQNEAQ (reference sequence).

CDR3: CASSIGREREQYF. The CDR3, as DNA: TGTGCCAGTAGTATAGGAAGGGAACGGGAGCAGTACTTC. The chain is built from TRBV19 and TRBJ2-7; no firm D call. Germline CDR1 is LNHDA and CDR2 is SQIVND (reference sequence). The CDR3 is 13 amino acids. Trimming left V 1 base short and J 7 bases short, with 11 bases between.

This clonotype has a handful of counts. The chain employs TRBV20-1 and TRBJ2-7, with 10 bases lining up with TRBD2. The germline gives CDR1 DFQATT, CDR2 SNEGSKA (reference sequence). The CDR3 is 16 amino acids. V trimming: 6 bases; J trimming: 4 bases; junction bases outside the gene matches: 15. DNA for the CDR3: TGCAGTGCGCCCCGGGGAAGCGGGGGGGGAAAGTACGAGCAGTACTTC. It encodes CSAPRGSGGGKYEQYF.

The rearrangement joins TRBV4-1 to TRBJ2-7, with 7 bases lining up with TRBD1. V gave up 3 bases and J gave up 4 bases; unmatched junction bases: 3. The CDR3 runs to 13 residues. The germline gives CDR1 MGHRA, CDR2 YSYEKL. Here the CDR3 reads CASSHLTGYEQYF. The CDR3 region has the DNA TGCGCCAGCAGCCACCTGACAGGGTACGAGCAGTACTTC.

The table lists this clonotype with a few counts. The rearrangement links TRBV7-2 to TRBJ2-7, with 9 bases aligning to TRBD1. In germline, CDR1 is SGHTA, CDR2 FQGNSA. CDR3 length equals 17 residues. J was trimmed by 3 bases and V by 2 bases; bases with no gene match: 11. This chain's CDR3 is CASSLRSDGTGLYEQYF. CDR3 nucleotide sequence: TGTGCCAGCAGCTTACGGAGTGATGGGACAGGGCTCTACGAGCAGTACTTC.

This clonotype showed up just a few times. This sequence joins TRBV24-1 and TRBJ1-1, with a tentative D call TRBD1 (6 bases). CDR3 length equals 13 residues. V lost 8 bases, J lost 4 bases, and 13 bases lay in between. The germline V gene has CDR1 KGHDR and CDR2 SFDVKD. This chain's CDR3 is CATTQGGSTEAFF. The CDR3 nucleotides are TGTGCCACCACCCAAGGGGGGAGCACTGAAGCTTTCTTT.

This clonotype was recorded only once. This chain joins TRBV7-8 and TRBJ2-7, with D perhaps matching TRBD1 or TRBD2 (6 bases each). Trimming left V 5 bases short and J 6 bases short, with 14 bases between. Germline V gene data show CDR1 as SGHVS and CDR2 as FQNEAQ. The CDR3 runs to 13 residues. The CDR3: CASSPPRGGEQYF. The CDR3 bases are TGTGCCAGCAGCCCCCCCAGGGGAGGCGAGCAGTACTTC.

The V call is TRBV30, the J call TRBJ2-1; D may correspond to TRBD1 or TRBD2 (6 bases each). V lost 0 bases, J lost 1 base, and 25 bases lay in between. Germline CDR1 GTSNPN, CDR2 SVGIG (reference sequence). CDR3 size: 20 residues. As DNA, the CDR3 is TGTGCCTGGAGTGTACGGTCCTTACGGGGGCCTTACAGATCCTACAATGAGCAGTTCTTC. This gives the protein CAWSVRSLRGPYRSYNEQFF. Full variable domain (missing parts from reference TRBV30 and TRBJ2-1): SQTIHQWPATLVQPVGSPLSLECTVEGTSNPNLYWYRQAAGRGLQLLFYSVGIGQISSEVPQNLSASRPQDRQFILSSKKLLLSDSGFYLCAWSVRSLRGPYRSYNEQFFGPGTRLTVL.

This clonotype was counted only a few times. The rearrangement uses TRBV2 and TRBJ1-6, with TRBD1 as a possible D gene (5 bases). CDR3 length: 17 amino acids. CDR1 is SNHLY and CDR2 is FYNNEI in the germline V gene. Trimming shortened V by 7 bases and J by 7 bases, and 23 bases separated the two germline ends. The CDR3 sequence is CASNPRWGSFGNSPLHF. DNA for the CDR3: TGTGCCAGCAATCCGAGATGGGGCTCTTTCGGGAATTCACCCCTCCACTTT.

This clonotype has at least ten counts. The gene calls are TRBV19 and TRBJ1-2, with a weak D call TRBD1 (5 bases). Germline V gene sequence: CDR1 LNHDA, CDR2 SQIVND (reference sequence). This CDR3 is built from 13 residues. The V and J ends lost 1 base and 8 bases respectively, with 11 bases between them. The chain's CDR3 is CASSIAGINGYTF. The CDR3 region has the DNA TGTGCCAGTAGTATAGCAGGGATAAACGGCTACACCTTC.

This clonotype was observed at least ten times. The gene calls are TRBV12-3 or TRBV12-4 and TRBJ1-2, with D maybe TRBD1 (6 bases). V was clipped by 2 bases and J by 4 bases, with 14 bases between them. The CDR3 spans 15 residues. The CDR3 DNA reads as TGTGCCAGCAGTTTAAGTCCGGGACAAGGCTATGGCTACACCTTC. Its translation is CASSLSPGQGYGYTF.